The 9 T cell receptor beta chains given below trace back to one sample, sequenced in a study of blood T cell repertoires in COVID-19. Measured with immunoSEQ multiplex PCR; TCRdb has only the in-frame clones, and not every one. This repertoire shows fewer than 250,000 clones, less than 90% found once; its top ten account for around 20%. Specimen: peripheral blood. All receptors derive from a man aged 25 to 40 with active or convalescent COVID-19.

The V and J genes are TRBV6-5 and TRBJ1-3; D is ambiguous. The CDR3 covers 14 residues. V gave up 4 bases and J gave up 2 bases, with 9 bases separating them. Germline V gene lookup returns CDR1 MNHEY and CDR2 SVGAGI. CDR3 bases: TGTGCCAGCAGTTCCCTAATAGCTGGAAACACCATATATTTT. Its translation is CASSSLIAGNTIYF.

CDR3 residues: CASSPGLVEQFF. For the CDR3, the DNA is TGTGCCAGCAGCCCAGGACTCGTTGAGCAGTTCTTC. The genes are TRBV11-1 and TRBJ2-1, with D maybe TRBD2 (5 bases). This CDR3 is built from 12 residues. V dropped 5 bases and J dropped 9 bases, with 11 bases sitting between them. Germline loops: CDR1 SGHAT, CDR2 FQDESV (reference sequence). The full variable domain, completed using reference TRBV11-1 and TRBJ2-1, is EAEVAQSPRYKITEKSQAVAFWCDPISGHATLYWYRQILGQGPELLVQFQDESVVDDSQLPKDRFSAERLKGVDSTLKIQPAELGDSAMYLCASSPGLVEQFFGPGTRLTVL.

The chain joins TRBV4-3 to TRBJ2-7; D is undetermined. Germline CDR1 LGHNA, CDR2 YSLEER. The ends were cut back, 0 bases at V and 3 bases at J, with 6 bases in the middle. This CDR3 is 13 amino acids long. The CDR3 DNA follows: TGCGCCAGCAGCCAAGATAGTCGCTACGAGCAGTACTTC. Protein sequence: CASSQDSRYEQYF.

This clone was counted between two and nine times. DNA of the CDR3: TGCGCCAGCAGCAAGACTAGCGGTACCTACGAGCAGTACTTC. Its protein is CASSKTSGTYEQYF. V is TRBV5-1 and J is TRBJ2-7, with 9 bases identical to TRBD2. J lost 2 bases, V lost 4 bases, and 4 bases had no gene match. Germline V CDR1 and CDR2: SGHRS, YFSETQ. This CDR3 comprises 14 residues.

The J gene is TRBJ2-3, the V gene TRBV9; 9 bases match TRBD2. V lost 0 bases, J lost 4 bases, and 6 bases stayed unmatched. Germline values: CDR1 SGDLS, CDR2 YYNGEE. This CDR3 spans 16 amino acids. The CDR3 DNA follows: TGTGCCAGCAGCGTAGGCGGCGGGAGGGCCTCAGATACGCAGTATTTT. This encodes CASSVGGGRASDTQYF.

J is TRBJ2-7 and V is TRBV7-9, with D perhaps TRBD2 (5 bases). The CDR3 length is 13 residues. Germline values: CDR1 SEHNR, CDR2 FQNEAQ (reference sequence). Trimming stripped 5 bases from V and 3 bases from J, with 11 bases between. For the CDR3, the DNA is TGTGCCAGCAGCCTAGGACGGGACTACGAGCAGTACTTC. Residues: CASSLGRDYEQYF.

This clone has only one observation. This chain links TRBV28 with TRBJ2-2, with TRBD2 matching 14 bases. Trimming at V came to 8 bases and at J to 0 bases, leaving 2 bases not matched to a gene. The CDR3 consists of 16 residues. Germline loops: CDR1 MDHEN, CDR2 SYDVKM. Written as DNA, the CDR3 is TGTGCCAGCGAGGGACTAGCGGGGGCGAACACCGGGGAGCTGTTTTTT. Protein: CASEGLAGANTGELFF.

The V gene is TRBV18, the J gene TRBJ2-5; 8 nucleotides line up with TRBD1. CDR1 and CDR2 from the germline V gene are KGHSH and LQKENI. CDR3 length: 15 residues. V was pared by 5 bases and J by 3 bases, with 8 bases of the junction left unmatched. The CDR3 sequence is CASSTGTGNKETQYF. The CDR3 DNA is TGTGCCAGCTCAACTGGGACAGGAAATAAAGAGACCCAGTACTTC.

This chain uses TRBV5-4 with TRBJ1-1; D gene ambiguous. The V and J ends lost 4 bases and 4 bases respectively, with 23 bases between them. The germline V gene encodes CDR1 SGHNT and CDR2 YYREEE (reference sequence). The CDR3 spans 17 residues. DNA for the CDR3: TGTGCCAGCAGCCCCATCAGAGATGACCGCCCGGGCACTGAAGCTTTCTTT. As protein: CASSPIRDDRPGTEAFF.